What follows are 21 T cell receptor beta chains derived from one specimen sequenced in a study of siplizumab effects on memory and regulatory T cells (dated by TCRdb to the late 2010s). The library relied on the immunoSEQ multiplex PCR assay. Entries here come from immuneACCESS through TCRdb and include only in-frame sequences with V and J called. Some clones fail to appear in such tables; in the studies checked, an unresolved V gene covers under half of the shortfall, and the cause of the remainder is unknown. In this sample the table shows some 63,000 clones, 90% to 98% of which occur a single time. The ten top clones hold around 0.093% of the sample. Sequenced: naive CD8+ T cells sorted from blood. The cell subset or site label corresponds to: unstimulated naive T cells. These receptor sequences come from a human donor in good health.

The J gene is TRBJ1-6, the V gene TRBV4-1, with a tentative D call TRBD1 (5 bases). CDR1 MGHRA and CDR2 YSYEKL come from the germline V gene. Trimming removed 0 bases at V and 6 bases at J, with 12 bases between. This CDR3 comprises 16 residues. As DNA, the CDR3 is TGCGCCAGCAGCCAAGATGGTGGGACTATTAATTCACCCCTCCACTTT. It encodes CASSQDGGTINSPLHF.

The CDR3: CASSTTRTGGNYEQYF. For the CDR3, the DNA is TGTGCCAGCAGCACCACTAGGACAGGGGGCAACTACGAGCAGTACTTC. The rearrangement joins TRBV9 to TRBJ2-7; 11 bases line up with TRBD1. The V gene's germline CDR1 is SGDLS and CDR2 YYNGEE. The CDR3 has 16 residues. Unmatched junction bases numbered 9, after V lost 4 bases and J lost 3 bases.

The rearrangement joins TRBV5-1 to TRBJ1-6, with 9 bases that match TRBD1. CDR1 SGHRS and CDR2 YFSETQ come from the germline V gene. The trim removed 4 bases at V and 8 bases at J, leaving 10 bases unmatched. The CDR3 runs 16 residues. In nucleotides, the CDR3 is TGCGCCAGCAGCCCGGACCGTACAGGGGGCGATTCACCCCTCCACTTT. Translated: CASSPDRTGGDSPLHF.

The genes are TRBV30 and TRBJ2-3; 10 bases fit TRBD2. Germline V gene data show CDR1 as GTSNPN and CDR2 as SVGIG (reference sequence). There are 15 residues in the CDR3. The V and J ends lost 7 bases and 0 bases, in that order; junction bases with no gene match: 7. The CDR3 DNA follows: TGTGCCTCCGGGAGCGGGGGGGCCAGCACAGATACGCAGTATTTT. The encoded protein is CASGSGGASTDTQYF.

This clone was recorded once. The chain carries TRBV7-3 and TRBJ2-5; perhaps TRBD2 as D (7 bases). Deletions cut 2 bases from V and 2 bases from J, with 15 bases between. The germline CDR1 and CDR2 sequences are SGHTA and FQGTGA. The CDR3 spans 16 residues. This chain's CDR3 is CASSLYPGGLQETQYF. The CDR3 DNA follows: TGTGCCAGCAGCTTATACCCGGGGGGCCTTCAAGAGACCCAGTACTTC.

This rearrangement joins TRBV7-2 to TRBJ2-1; TRBD2 is a possible D gene (5 bases). Per the germline V gene, CDR1 is SGHTA and CDR2 is FQGNSA. The CDR3 is 12 residues long. V lost 5 bases and J 9 bases, leaving 11 bases between the germline ends. CDR3 amino acids: CASSPWGVEQFF. The CDR3 DNA sequence: TGTGCCAGCAGCCCCTGGGGAGTTGAGCAGTTCTTC.

The rearrangement joins TRBV7-9 to TRBJ2-1, with 11 bases lining up with TRBD2. In germline, CDR1 is SEHNR, CDR2 FQNEAQ (reference sequence). V was pared by 5 bases and J by 9 bases, with 12 bases of the junction left unmatched. The CDR3 has 16 residues. The CDR3 nucleotides read TGTGCCAGCAGCCCTAAACTTAGCGGGGGGGCACCTGAGCAGTTCTTC. Translation: CASSPKLSGGAPEQFF.

J is TRBJ2-7 and V is TRBV4-1, with 8 bases matching TRBD1. The CDR3 contains 16 residues. Looked up from germline, CDR1 is MGHRA and CDR2 is YSYEKL. The junction had 12 bases not matched to a gene; V was cut back by 3 bases and J by 5 bases. CDR3 loop: CASSHPRGRGQDEQYF. CDR3 nucleotide sequence: TGCGCCAGCAGCCACCCCCGAGGCAGGGGGCAGGACGAGCAGTACTTC.

The chain carries TRBV4-3 and TRBJ2-7; D call uncertain. The length of the CDR3 is 13 residues. The germline gives CDR1 LGHNA, CDR2 YSLEER. V was trimmed by 1 base and J by 3 bases, leaving 7 bases between them. The CDR3 DNA reads TGCGCCAGCAGCCAAGGGGGATTCTACGAGCAGTACTTC. The encoded protein is CASSQGGFYEQYF.

The chain recombines TRBV10-3 with TRBJ2-3; perhaps TRBD2 as D (5 bases). The V gene's germline CDR1 is ENHRY and CDR2 SYGVKD. With 3 bases removed from V and 1 base from J, the gap between germline ends came to 11 bases. This CDR3 has 15 residues. This CDR3 reads CAISELAGGTDTQYF. CDR3 coding DNA: TGTGCCATCAGTGAATTAGCCGGGGGCACAGATACGCAGTATTTT.

DNA of the CDR3: TGTGCCAGCAGTTTGCAAACAAGGTTCGAGCAGTACTTC. The encoded protein is CASSLQTRFEQYF. The genes are TRBV27 and TRBJ2-7, with D unresolved. V lost 3 bases and J 6 bases, leaving 12 bases between the germline ends. This CDR3 is built from 13 residues. Germline V gene sequence: CDR1 MNHEY, CDR2 SMNVEV (reference sequence).

The chain combines TRBV4-1 with TRBJ2-5, with TRBD2 matching over 8 bases. The DNA matches TRBJ2-7 better at its end, which makes the J call doubtful. The CDR3 is made up of 13 amino acids. From germline, CDR1 is MGHRA and CDR2 YSYEKL. The CDR3 loop is CASSQGAGDEQYF. The CDR3 DNA sequence: TGCGCCAGCAGCCAAGGAGCGGGGGACGAGCAGTACTTC.

The count of this clone is one. The chain is built from TRBV27 and TRBJ2-7; 7 bases map to TRBD2. Germline assignment: CDR1 MNHEY and CDR2 SMNVEV (reference sequence). CDR3 length equals 14 residues. The V segment lost 2 bases and the J segment 4 bases; nucleotides outside the gene matches: 5. The CDR3 is CASSLTSATYEQYF. DNA for the CDR3: TGTGCCAGCAGTTTAACTAGCGCAACTTACGAGCAGTACTTC.

The count of this clone is one. This chain joins TRBV7-6 and TRBJ2-3; possible D gene TRBD1, 6 bases. This CDR3 spans 19 amino acids. V was trimmed by 4 bases and J by 2 bases, leaving 25 bases between them. CDR1 is SGHVS, CDR2 FNYEAQ, per germline. CDR3 in amino acids: CASSSSIRGTGTNTDTQYF. CDR3 nucleotide sequence: TGTGCCAGCAGCTCCTCTATAAGGGGGACCGGGACAAACACAGATACGCAGTATTTT. Full variable domain (missing parts from reference TRBV7-6 and TRBJ2-3): GAGVSQSPRYKVTKRGQDVALRCDPISGHVSLYWYRQALGQGPEFLTYFNYEAQQDKSGLPNDRFSAERPEGSISTLTIQRTEQRDSAMYRCASSSSIRGTGTNTDTQYFGPGTRLTVL.

This chain joins TRBV11-2 and TRBJ2-2; 10 bases agree with TRBD2. In germline, CDR1 is SGHAT, CDR2 FQNNGV. This CDR3 contains 14 residues. V was pared by 5 bases and J by 5 bases, with 2 bases of the junction left unmatched. CDR3 bases: TGTGCCAGCAGCGGACTAGCGGATACCGGGGAGCTGTTTTTT. It codes for CASSGLADTGELFF.

The J gene is TRBJ2-2, the V gene TRBV6-4; D uncertain. The CDR3 totals 12 residues. V was shortened by 1 base and J by 6 bases, with 3 bases between the two germline ends. Germline CDR1 and CDR2: MRHNA and SNTAGT. CDR3 region: CASSDFAGELFF. For the CDR3, the DNA is TGTGCCAGCAGTGACTTTGCCGGGGAGCTGTTTTTT.

The V gene is TRBV5-1, the J gene TRBJ2-3, with 7 positions matching TRBD1. Unmatched junction bases numbered 14, after V lost 5 bases and J lost 5 bases. Germline V gives CDR1 SGHRS, CDR2 YFSETQ. CDR3 size: 16 residues. This CDR3 reads CASSFTGVLQEDTQYF. For the CDR3, the DNA is TGCGCCAGCAGTTTTACAGGGGTCCTCCAGGAAGATACGCAGTATTTT.

V gene TRBV5-1 combines with J gene TRBJ2-5; 7 bases line up with TRBD1. This CDR3 contains 15 residues. Germline V CDR1 and CDR2: SGHRS, YFSETQ. Germline trimming cut 2 bases from V and 4 bases from J; bases unmatched to any gene: 8. The CDR3 here is CASSLDVRGRETQYF. CDR3 nucleotides: TGCGCCAGCAGCTTAGATGTAAGGGGGCGAGAGACCCAGTACTTC.

This chain links TRBV19 with TRBJ2-1; D is possibly TRBD1 (5 bases). CDR1 is LNHDA, CDR2 SQIVND, per germline (reference sequence). Trimming took off 9 bases at V and 0 bases at J, with 12 bases between the two ends. The CDR3 sequence is 14 residues long. CDR3 in DNA: TGTGCCAGCGGCCCCAGGGACTCCTACAATGAGCAGTTCTTC. Translation: CASGPRDSYNEQFF.

The rearrangement links TRBV4-1 to TRBJ2-5, with D perhaps matching TRBD2 (5 bases). V was cut by 1 base and J by 5 bases, with 5 bases left in between. The CDR3 runs to 12 residues. The germline V gene has CDR1 MGHRA and CDR2 YSYEKL. The chain's CDR3 is CASSQGGETQYF. The CDR3 DNA reads TGCGCCAGCAGCCAAGGAGGGGAGACCCAGTACTTC.

About this clone itself: It is unclear where the CDR3 begins or ends on the DNA, so no DNA is shown, and the CDR3 is as TCRdb lists it. The V call is TRBV6-1, the J call TRBJ1-3. Germline loops: CDR1 MNHNS, CDR2 SASEGT. The CDR3 has 14 residues if both end residues are counted. The CDR3 spells CARFYGCSGNTIYF.